This is a list of T cell receptor beta chains from one sample in a study of human T cells and chemical hapten exposure. TCRdb re-derived calls from the RACE reads in MiXCR, one entry per CDR3 protein. The table has 250,000 to 300,000 distinct CDR3 sequences, over 7.5% seen once. Material: whole blood, obtained in connection with sensitization to the hapten diphenylcyclopropenone (DPC). Every receptor here comes from a man younger than 35 with alopecia areata. Some clones in this sample may be carry-over from other donors' samples. CDR3s include the opening cysteine and the closing phenylalanine or tryptophan. The order of the fields is clone size, V gene, D gene, J gene, CDR3 DNA, CDR3 protein. A D gene is named only where the DNA matches it firmly. Expanded clones are given a class, and other clones once, few, many or no size at all.

clone size: -; V gene: TRBV7-3; D gene: -; J gene: TRBJ2-2; CDR3 DNA: TGTGCCAACGGCAACTGGGACATCTGGAACGGGGTCACCGGGGAGCTGTTTTTT; CDR3 protein: CANGNWDIWNGVTGELFF
clone size: few; V gene: TRBV12-3/TRBV12-4; D gene: -; J gene: TRBJ2-1; CDR3 DNA: TGTGCCAGCAGCCCAGTTCGCTCGGGCTACTACAATGAGCAGTTCTTC; CDR3 protein: CASSPVRSGYYNEQFF
clone size: -; V gene: TRBV7-9; D gene: -; J gene: TRBJ2-3; CDR3 DNA: TGTGCCAGCAGCTTTGTCGTGGATACGCAGTATTTT; CDR3 protein: CASSFVVDTQYF
clone size: few; V gene: TRBV20-1; D gene: -; J gene: TRBJ2-7; CDR3 DNA: TGCAGTGCCAGGATTGACATCAAGCAGTACTTC; CDR3 protein: CSARIDIKQYF
clone size: few; V gene: TRBV5-1; D gene: -; J gene: TRBJ2-7; CDR3 DNA: TGCGCCAGCAGCTTGGATTTCTTCTTGGAAAAGTACTTC; CDR3 protein: CASSLDFFLEKYF
clone size: many; V gene: TRBV7-9; D gene: -; J gene: TRBJ1-4; CDR3 DNA: TGTGCCAGCAGCTTATACGGACGGAAGATTGGAAAACTGTTTTTT; CDR3 protein: CASSLYGRKIGKLFF
clone size: many; V gene: TRBV12-3/TRBV12-4; D gene: -; J gene: TRBJ1-2; CDR3 DNA: TGTGCCACCCTGAATCAACCTGCTGGCTATGGCTACACCTTC; CDR3 protein: CATLNQPAGYGYTF
clone size: -; V gene: TRBV7-2; D gene: -; J gene: TRBJ2-5; CDR3 DNA: TGTGTCAGCAGCTTAGAACGGCAGGGCGGGCGAGAGACCCAGTACTTC; CDR3 protein: CVSSLERQGGRETQYF
clone size: many; V gene: TRBV7-2; D gene: -; J gene: TRBJ2-5; CDR3 DNA: TGTGCCAGCATCCTTAGTTGGGGGACCCTAGGGGAGACCCAGTACTTC; CDR3 protein: CASILSWGTLGETQYF
clone size: many; V gene: TRBV9; D gene: -; J gene: TRBJ1-1; CDR3 DNA: TGTGCCAGCAGCTCAAGAGGCACACAGAACACTGAAGCTTTCTTT; CDR3 protein: CASSSRGTQNTEAFF
clone size: few; V gene: TRBV11-1; D gene: -; J gene: TRBJ2-7; CDR3 DNA: TGTGCCAGCAGCTCCCCCCCGGGGAATCCTCTCTCCTACGAGCAGTACTTC; CDR3 protein: CASSSPPGNPLSYEQYF